This TCR beta chain appears in the sequencing data of a study of cytomegalovirus exposure and HLA in healthy donors (dated by TCRdb to the late 2010s). A note on the overall study: An earlier analysis of approximately 640 of the donors reported roughly 270 Gb of sequence data and 117 million unique TCR beta sequences from 150 million to 200 million T cells. About 280 gigabases of sequencing data and roughly 81 million unique TCR sequences made up an early release that covered nearly 650 HLA-typed donors. Of the 300 to 450 genotyped donors, 65% to 90% were placed in the genetic ancestry cluster associated with self-reported Caucasian donors. The study aimed to test whether signatures of past pathogen exposure could be identified by cataloging public T cell receptors. The study profiled the T cell repertoires of 500 to 800 subjects by immunosequencing and related them to cytomegalovirus serostatus. A separate validation cohort of over a hundred different subjects was used in addition to the 666-subject first cohort. High-throughput TCR immunosequencing, statistical association of individual TCRs with disease status, and machine learning were combined to predict cytomegalovirus infection status. To study patterns of TCR occurrence, a later analysis re-analyzed previously published TCR beta repertoires from 666 donors and added high-resolution HLA genotyping. Rather than drawing on any new phenotypic data, the later analysis identified candidate immune exposures from TCR beta sequences and the way those sequences occurred across donors. In an earlier analysis of 500 to 650 of the donors, high-throughput TCR beta sequencing was used to judge whether each TCR beta V gene segment behaved as functional or pseudogenic. Donor age, sex, ethnicity and CMV serostatus were compiled alongside the repertoire data. Genome-wide SNP genotypes for about 55% of the roughly 670 donors were used in a later genetic analysis, which treated that subset as a discovery cohort. Every repertoire in the discovery cohort had been generated on one and the same sequencing platform. HLA typing covered class I and class II loci at four-digit resolution. Typing coverage differed by locus: A, B, C, DRB1 and DQB1 were typed in about 620-640 donors, DQA1 in about 560, DPA1 in around 600, and DPB1 in roughly 450. Because of strong linkage in the cohort, five DR-DQ haplotypes were treated as single units for association and clustering. On average, 235,054 unique TCR beta nucleotide sequences were sequenced per donor among about 400 genotyped donors of the cohort, with roughly 19% of those sequences being non-productive.

The library was obtained by the immunoSEQ multiplex PCR assay. For the multiplex PCR, a mixture combining 60 forward primers for TCR Vbeta segments and 13 reverse primers for TCR Jbeta segments was used. Amplification of the CDR3 region of rearranged TCR beta genes was performed with a multiplex PCR assay on genomic DNA. The amplified TCR beta libraries were sequenced on the Illumina HiSeq System as 87-base-pair reads. For the original study's pipeline: A later analysis tallied 75 million to 85 million unique TCR beta chains across the 666 repertoires, and 10 million to 11 million of those chains were shared by two or more donors. A nearest-neighbor algorithm error-corrected the raw reads and collapsed the reads into unique sequences, merging closely related sequences to remove PCR and sequencing errors. CDR3 sequences were aligned to IMGT reference sequences to assign V, D and J gene segments. Each retained sequence needed at least a six-nucleotide match to both a V gene segment and a J gene segment. A rearrangement counted as productive if the CDR3 had no stop codons and remained in frame with V and J, and every other rearrangement counted as non-productive. CDR3 was defined by IMGT convention, running from the second conserved V-encoded cysteine to the conserved J-encoded phenylalanine. Sequences without an unambiguous match to a single V gene segment were excluded from the earlier analysis of several hundred of the donors. In an earlier analysis of about 590 of the donors, a V segment was called functional when productive rearrangements were above 56.7%, and segregating when the standard deviation between donors exceeded 5%. To diagnose cytomegalovirus status from the catalog of TCR beta chain sequences, a statistical classification framework was built. A later analysis assigned V and J genes by comparing TCR nucleotide sequences with IMGT/GENE-DB human TR gene sequences. The TCRdist pipeline was used in a later analysis to assign CDR3 sequences and most-parsimonious VDJ recombination scenarios. In a later analysis, each TCR beta chain was defined by its CDR3 amino acid sequence together with its V-gene family, and reads lacking a unique V-gene family were excluded. A later analysis removed over 500 highly shared, low-generation-probability nucleotide sequences to deal with suspected cross-contamination and a sequencing artifact. In a later analysis, a clonal expansion index for each public chain was calculated from normalized within-repertoire ranks of inferred template counts. A later analysis computed generation probabilities with a VDJ recombination model fitted to out-of-frame rearrangements, and checked the results against IGoR. In a later analysis, hypergeometric tests were used to score TCR-TCR, TCR-HLA and TCR-CMV co-occurrence, with a repertoire-size bias correction applied to TCR pairs. False discovery rates were estimated in a later analysis by permuting HLA or CMV assignments 20 times. In a later analysis, co-occurring TCRs were grouped using DBSCAN, with TCRdist sequence similarity added in when clustering inside HLA-allele-positive subsets. Repertoires with fewer than 30,000 or more than 120,000 public chains, plus five repertoires with anomalous nucleotide sharing, were excluded from co-occurrence clustering. The clones in this table, taken by TCRdb from immuneACCESS, are in-frame only. Not every clone is retained; where verified, under half of the shortfall comes from an unresolved V gene, and the cause of the rest is unknown. From that table come the V and J calls and clone size; the DNA was used to work out D and trimming. The sample table holds 220,000 or so clones, of which approximately 79% were seen once. The ten largest clones represent approximately 1.5% of the sample.

The cohort was made up of 500 to 800 healthy bone marrow donors. At the time of sampling, all cohort members were nominally healthy, though unrecorded immune exposures were likely present. The donor was CMV seronegative and was included in the group of over 300 seronegative cohort members. Every donor gave a peripheral blood sample, and the peripheral blood mononuclear cells from that sample were used for TCR beta sequencing. The Qiagen DNeasy Blood Extraction Kit was used to extract genomic DNA from the blood cell samples. V is shortened by 3 bases, J by 0 bases, and the region joining them spans 9 bases. From a lookup of the germline V gene, CDR1 and CDR2 are MDHEN and SYDVKM. Including cysteine and phenylalanine, the CDR3 has 15 amino acids. Left in the record is the CDR3 DNA by itself, 45 bases read in frame from the first base. General conclusions and limits of the study: A later analysis found that HLA-associated TCR beta chains were more clonally expanded and had lower generation probabilities than equally common non-associated chains. In vitro tests confirmed that three of the cytomegalovirus-associated TCR beta chains recognize cytomegalovirus antigens. Sequencing depth was assumed to be roughly uniform across donors in the presence/absence analyses, though that assumption may not hold. The 87-base-pair reads could not distinguish some IMGT-functional V segments, including TRBV6-2 and TRBV6-3, so those segments were excluded. The sequencing pipeline was judged likely to have produced a cluster of highly shared sequence variants as a technical artifact. A total of 150 or so TCR beta chains were listed by the study as associated with cytomegalovirus. In a later analysis, most CMV-associated TCR beta chains were found to appear HLA-restricted, with HLA associations seemingly driven largely by CMV exposure. Correlated functional status among segregating V segments might reflect linkage disequilibrium, but an unknown experimental factor could not be ruled out. Assigning TCR associations to individual alleles was difficult when HLA alleles, especially DR and DQ, strongly co-occurred. In a later analysis, some 17,000 TCR beta sequences were associated with specific HLA alleles at a false discovery rate of 0.05. A later genetic analysis associated a missense DCLRE1C variant with V-gene and J-gene trimming of TCR beta chains, and an independent cohort replicated the association. In both the original and validation cohorts, the classifier was reported to diagnose cytomegalovirus status with high specificity and sensitivity. According to a later analysis, parvovirus B19, influenza, CMV and Epstein-Barr virus appeared linked to several top co-occurrence clusters. While some public TCRs were present in many individuals, most TCR sequences turned up only very rarely across donors. In an earlier analysis of 587 of the donors, most TCR beta V segments appeared in productive rearrangements about 87% or about 30% of the time, broadly matching IMGT annotations. Because counts were too low, seventeen rarely observed V segments, including chromosome 9 orphons, were excluded from the earlier analysis of some 590 of the donors. In this cohort, only TCR beta chains were sequenced, and detectable features were limited by the absence of alpha or paired-chain data. CMV serostatus was the only immune exposure information available for the cohort. According to a later analysis, TCR association rates differed among HLA loci, with DRB1 alleles showing the most associated TCRs and HLA-C alleles showing the fewest. A further reported finding was that TCR beta sequences accurately predicted the HLA-A and HLA-B alleles for most subjects in the first cohort. A later genetic analysis reported fewer N-insertions in productive TCRs among donors in an Asian-associated ancestry cluster than the roughly 670-donor mean. HLA typing was unavailable for some donors at each locus, so association tests used only the typed subset. The authors suggested that the approach could potentially be extended to other disease states and immunological phenotypes.

Points on this clone: Its antigen is currently not known. Within one base of it there is no much larger clone, and no base qualities were kept.

The receptor chain draws on TRBV28 and TRBJ1-5, with no D gene named confidently. The sequencing sample was made of PBMCs. This TCR was recovered from a man between 50 and 59 years old in good health and CMV-seronegative. The CDR3 sequence is CASSLGRYSNQPQHF. The DNA reads TGTGCCAGCAGTTTGGGCAGGTATAGCAATCAGCCCCAGCATTTT.